What follows are 7 T cell receptor beta chains derived from one specimen sequenced in a study of T cells in Graves' hyperthyroidism and ophthalmopathy. The investigators amplified TCR beta CDR3 regions from RNA transcripts. The TCR CDR3 was amplified in a first-round RT-PCR using the HTBI primer set. Each CDR3 protein gets one entry after TCRdb re-called the multiplex PCR reads with MiXCR. The data hold some 300,000 distinct CDR3 sequences, with roughly 15% observed a single time. The sample was blood. Source of these receptors: a woman between 40 and 50 years old with Graves' hyperthyroidism.

This clonotype was observed at least ten times. The chain links TRBV30 to TRBJ1-5; D is unclear. The germline V gene has CDR1 GTSNPN and CDR2 SVGIG (reference sequence). Trimming pared 3 bases from V and 4 bases from J, leaving 7 bases between. This CDR3 has 12 amino acids. The CDR3 loop reads CAWSALNQPQHF. The CDR3 DNA reads TGTGCCTGGAGCGCCTTAAATCAGCCCCAGCATTTT.

This clonotype has a count of ten or more. The chain uses TRBV2 and TRBJ1-1; D uncertain. The CDR3 is 12 residues long. Germline loops: CDR1 SNHLY, CDR2 FYNNEI. V shed 8 bases and J shed 8 bases, with 15 bases lying between them. This CDR3 reads CASLLEMTEAFF. CDR3 in DNA: TGTGCCAGCCTTCTTGAGATGACCGAAGCTTTCTTT.

In its sample, this clonotype was seen many times. This chain links TRBV5-1 with TRBJ2-7; TRBD1 matches at 9 bases. Germline V gives CDR1 SGHRS, CDR2 YFSETQ. J was trimmed by 1 base and V by 5 bases; bases with no gene match: 7. The CDR3 runs 15 residues. Here the CDR3 reads CASRSSGTGSYEQYF. CDR3 nucleotides: TGCGCCAGCAGATCTTCCGGGACAGGGTCCTACGAGCAGTACTTC.

This clonotype has just a few counts. The rearrangement uses TRBV19 and TRBJ2-7, with TRBD2 matching 9 bases. The V segment lost 6 bases and the J segment 3 bases; nucleotides outside the gene matches: 15. Looked up from germline, CDR1 is LNHDA and CDR2 is SQIVND (reference sequence). This CDR3 is built from 17 residues. The CDR3 DNA reads TGTGCCAGTAGCGACCGCGGGGGCGGGAGGGCTGTCTACGAGCAGTACTTC. The encoded protein is CASSDRGGGRAVYEQYF.

Many counts were recorded for this clonotype. The chain combines TRBV11-1 with TRBJ2-2, with D maybe TRBD2 (5 bases). Trimming stripped 5 bases from V and 7 bases from J, with 11 bases between. CDR1 SGHAT and CDR2 FQDESV come from the germline V gene (reference sequence). This CDR3 is built from 13 residues. For the CDR3, the DNA is TGTGCCAGCAGCCCGGAGAGGGTCGGGGAGCTGTTTTTT. Translated, it gives CASSPERVGELFF.

This clonotype appeared many times. The chain joins TRBV27 to TRBJ2-7; 13 positions agree with TRBD2. Germline CDR1 reads MNHEY; CDR2 reads SMNVEV (reference sequence). The CDR3 runs to 15 residues. The ends lost 3 bases at V and 2 bases at J; junction bases unmatched: 1. The chain's CDR3 is CASSFGLAGAYEQYF. DNA of the CDR3: TGTGCCAGCAGTTTTGGACTAGCGGGAGCCTACGAGCAGTACTTC.

This clonotype was seen ten or more times. The rearrangement uses TRBV10-3 and TRBJ2-1, with 8 bases that match TRBD2. The germline CDR1 and CDR2 sequences are ENHRY and SYGVKD. J gave up 6 bases and V 10 bases, and 5 bases lay outside the gene matches. CDR3 length: 12 amino acids. The CDR3 DNA sequence: TGTGCCACGCGGACTAGCCCCAATGAGCAGTTCTTC. Amino acid sequence: CATRTSPNEQFF.